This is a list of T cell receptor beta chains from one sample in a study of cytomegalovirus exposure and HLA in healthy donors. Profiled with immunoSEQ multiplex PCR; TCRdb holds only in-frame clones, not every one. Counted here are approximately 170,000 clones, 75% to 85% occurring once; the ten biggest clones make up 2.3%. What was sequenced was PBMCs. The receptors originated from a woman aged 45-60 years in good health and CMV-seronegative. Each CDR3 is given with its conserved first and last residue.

CDR3: CASSVVQMAGGRSRSYNEQFF
J: TRBJ2-1
V: TRBV9

CDR3: CASSRGRTSGRVLSYEQYF
J: TRBJ2-7
V: TRBV5-1

CDR3: CASTVSGSGANVLTF
J: TRBJ2-6
V: TRBV28

CDR3: CASRPRQGTYNSPLHF
J: TRBJ1-6
V: TRBV2

CDR3: CATSRDDRNTIYF
J: TRBJ1-3
V: TRBV15

CDR3: CASSLGVGASYEQYF
J: TRBJ2-7
V: TRBV11-3

CDR3: CASSYSHNQPQHF
J: TRBJ1-5
V: TRBV6-5

CDR3: CASSLGPGTSGGRTDTQYF
J: TRBJ2-3
V: TRBV28

CDR3: CASSRRGMVYGEQFF
J: TRBJ2-1
V: TRBV7-2

CDR3: CASTSGQGGSREQYF
J: TRBJ2-7
V: TRBV19

CDR3: CASSLDRTADTQYF
J: TRBJ2-3
V: TRBV7-9

CDR3: CASSRGLDAGELFF
J: TRBJ2-2
V: TRBV4-3

CDR3: CASSQVNFPYEQYF
J: TRBJ2-7
V: TRBV4-3

CDR3: CASSLDRAPSGNTIYF
J: TRBJ1-3
V: TRBV6-5

CDR3: CATSRDSSSGNTIYF
J: TRBJ1-3
V: TRBV15

CDR3: CASSLGSRVATQYF
J: TRBJ2-5
V: TRBV28

CDR3: CASSSRGSSGANVLTF
J: TRBJ2-6
V: TRBV5-5

CDR3: CASSLGGGQNEQFF
J: TRBJ2-1
V: TRBV5-4

CDR3: CASSSLSVVSGNTIYF
J: TRBJ1-3
V: TRBV6-5

CDR3: CASSSGQGHQPQHF
J: TRBJ1-5
V: TRBV11-2

CDR3: CASSGQYHRRGNQPQHF
J: TRBJ1-5
V: TRBV21-1

CDR3: CASSLAFGGPTDTQYF
J: TRBJ2-3
V: TRBV7-8

CDR3: CASSVVGLDGNNSPLHF
J: TRBJ1-6
V: TRBV9

CDR3: CASSFWGQGAETEAFF
J: TRBJ1-1
V: TRBV5-1